A single sample is the source of the 7 T cell receptor beta chains below, sequenced in a study of T cell repertoires in cytomegalovirus infection. TCRdb re-called the reads through MiXCR, storing one row per CDR3 protein. The table records roughly 720,000 distinct CDR3 sequences, about 40% of them present only once. The sample comprised PBMCs. The origin of the receptors is a human donor in good health (CMV status not recorded). Some clones in this sample may be carry-over from other donors' samples.

About this clonotype itself: A read error may be the cause here, since a much bigger clone is one base away. The CDR3 reads CATINGAGAVNEQFF. The CDR3 coding sequence is TGTGCCACCATCAACGGCGCGGGAGCAGTCAATGAGCAGTTCTTC. The V and J genes are TRBV15 and TRBJ2-1; TRBD2 matches at 7 bases. There are 15 residues in the CDR3. Germline trimming cut 7 bases from V and 6 bases from J; bases unmatched to any gene: 12. CDR1 LNHNV and CDR2 YYDKDF come from the germline V gene (reference sequence). Full variable domain (missing parts from reference TRBV15 and TRBJ2-1): DAMVIQNPRYQVTQFGKPVTLSCSQTLNHNVMYWYQQKSSQAPKLLFHYYDKDFNNEADTPDNFQSRRPNTSFCFLDIRSPGLGDTAMYLCATINGAGAVNEQFFGPGTRLTVL.

J is TRBJ1-4 and V is TRBV3-1; tentative D call: TRBD1 (5 bases). Germline CDR1 LGHDT, CDR2 YNNKEL (reference sequence). The CDR3 runs to 14 residues. V dropped 3 bases and J dropped 7 bases, with 12 bases sitting between them. The DNA of the CDR3 is TGTGCCAGCAGCCATCGGGACGGTGTTGAAAAACTGTTTTTT. Its translation is CASSHRDGVEKLFF.

This clonotype was observed a few times. The V call is TRBV2, the J call TRBJ1-2; D is unresolved. Germline V lookup: CDR1 SNHLY, CDR2 FYNNEI. This CDR3 has 15 residues. Trimming took 8 bases from V and 0 from J, leaving 16 bases between them. The DNA for the CDR3 is TGTGCCAGCCCCAATCGGCTCACCACTAACTATGGCTACACCTTC. Its translation: CASPNRLTTNYGYTF.

The genes are TRBV29-1 and TRBJ1-1; no clear D. This CDR3 is built from 12 residues. Trimming left V 1 base short and J 3 bases short, with 6 bases between. Germline lookup yields CDR1 SQVTM and CDR2 ANQGSEA. CDR3 sequence (DNA): TGCAGCGTTGAAGCGCAGTACACTGAAGCTTTCTTT. The encoded protein is CSVEAQYTEAFF.

Turning to this clonotype: One base away lies a much larger clone, so this may be a sequencing read error. This rearrangement joins TRBV7-2 to TRBJ2-1, with D possibly being TRBD1 (6 bases). Per the germline V gene, CDR1 is SGHTA and CDR2 is FQGNSA. V lost 5 bases and J lost 1, with 12 bases in between. This CDR3 has 15 amino acids. DNA of the CDR3: TGTGCCAGCAGCGCCGGGACAATGTCCTACAATGAGCAGTTCTTC. Its translation is CASSAGTMSYNEQFF.

V is TRBV7-2 and J is TRBJ2-1, with 13 positions matching TRBD2. Germline V lookup: CDR1 SGHTA, CDR2 FQGNSA. The V segment lost 5 bases and the J segment 4 bases; nucleotides outside the gene matches: 5. The CDR3 is 16 amino acids. The CDR3 protein is CASSEGLAGPYNEQFF. DNA of the CDR3: TGTGCCAGCAGCGAGGGACTAGCGGGGCCTTACAATGAGCAGTTCTTC.

In this sample, this clonotype turned up a few times. The chain employs TRBV19 and TRBJ1-1, with a possible D match to TRBD1 (6 bases). The V gene lost 4 bases and the J gene lost 1 base, with 13 bases spanning the gap. This CDR3 region has 15 residues. Germline lookup yields CDR1 LNHDA and CDR2 SQIVND (reference sequence). As DNA, the CDR3 is TGTGCCAGTAGTACCCGGACAGCACCGAACACTGAAGCTTTCTTT. Translated: CASSTRTAPNTEAFF.